The T cell receptor beta chain described here comes from a study of CD8+ T cells in alopecia areata. Study-level findings and limits: In patients, TCRs were shared less clearly than in mice, and HLA may possibly be involved.

Deletions cut 2 bases from V and 4 bases from J, with 5 bases between. The CDR3 totals 12 residues. In germline, CDR1 is MGHDK, CDR2 SYGVNS. Sorting from PBMCs produced CD4+ and CD8+ T cells. This clone was found a few times. Its antigen remains unidentified. RNA extraction and reverse transcription yielded cDNA as sequencing template. The assay was immunoSEQ multiplex PCR, and TCRdb's table has in-frame clones only and misses some. The table includes some 100,000 clones, around 61% detected once. This clonotype was obtained from a human donor in good health. The specimen was CD4+ T cells sorted from blood. This chain connects TRBV25-1 to TRBJ1-2; no firm D call. The CDR3 coding sequence is TGTGCCAGCAGTGAAGACCCCTATGGCTACACCTTC. Amino acid sequence: CASSEDPYGYTF.